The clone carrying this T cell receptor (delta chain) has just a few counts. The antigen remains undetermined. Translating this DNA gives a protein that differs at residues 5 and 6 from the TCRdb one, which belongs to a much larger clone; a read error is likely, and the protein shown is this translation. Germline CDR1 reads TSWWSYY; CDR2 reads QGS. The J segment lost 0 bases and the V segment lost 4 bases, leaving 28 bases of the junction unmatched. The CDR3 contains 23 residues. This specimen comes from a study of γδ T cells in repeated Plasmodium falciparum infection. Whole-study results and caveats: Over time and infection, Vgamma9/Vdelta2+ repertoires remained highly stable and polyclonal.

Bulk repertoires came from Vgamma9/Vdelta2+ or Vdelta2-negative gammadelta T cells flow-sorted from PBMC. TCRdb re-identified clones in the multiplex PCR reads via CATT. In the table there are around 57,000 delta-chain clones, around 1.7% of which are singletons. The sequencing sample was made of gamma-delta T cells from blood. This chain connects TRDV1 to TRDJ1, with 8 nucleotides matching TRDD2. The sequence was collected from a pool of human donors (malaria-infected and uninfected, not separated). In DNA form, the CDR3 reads TGTGCTCTTGGGGGACCCAAAATCTTCCTACTGACCCCGGGGATCATGTACACCGATAAACTCATCTTT. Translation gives CALGGPKIFLLTPGIMYTDKLIF.